This TCR beta chain was identified during a study of blood T cell repertoires in COVID-19. Profiling relied on immunoSEQ multiplex PCR, and the TCRdb table lists in-frame clones only, not all of them. The sample carries 75,000 to 95,000 clones, approximately 87% recorded once. The sequence was obtained from a human donor in a cohort sampled during active COVID-19. Sequenced: peripheral blood.

As DNA, the CDR3 is TGCGCCAGCAGCTTGGTTGAAGGGGCGAATGAAAAACTGTTTTTT. As protein: CASSLVEGANEKLFF. The chain joins TRBV5-1 to TRBJ1-4, with D maybe TRBD1 (5 bases). Trimming removed 0 bases from V and 5 bases from J, with 11 bases in between. The CDR3 totals 15 residues. Germline V lookup: CDR1 SGHRS, CDR2 YFSETQ.